This entry lists 11 T cell receptor beta chains sequenced from one sample in a study of blood T cell repertoires in COVID-19. TCRdb's table, derived via immunoSEQ multiplex PCR, lists solely in-frame clones and lacks some. The data show some 310,000 clones, about 90% seen once. The sample comprised peripheral blood. Receptors were obtained from a woman aged 25 to 39 with COVID-19, enrolled during active disease.

This chain connects TRBV19 to TRBJ2-2; possibly TRBD2 for D (6 bases). The CDR3 is made up of 16 amino acids. Germline V gene lookup returns CDR1 LNHDA and CDR2 SQIVND (reference sequence). The germline V and J ends were trimmed by 4 bases and 0 bases, with 12 bases remaining between them. The CDR3 reads CASSTLAKANTGELFF. CDR3 coding DNA: TGTGCCAGTAGTACTCTAGCGAAAGCGAACACCGGGGAGCTGTTTTTT.

This clone appeared a single time. The CDR3 nucleotides are TGTGCCAGTATGGACAGGGGGGTTGTCAATCAGCCCCAGCATTTT. Residues: CASMDRGVVNQPQHF. The chain carries TRBV19 and TRBJ1-5; 10 bases are a match to TRBD1. V shed 7 bases and J 3 bases; nucleotides not matched to a gene: 6. The CDR3 consists of 15 residues. Germline CDR1 and CDR2: LNHDA and SQIVND (reference sequence).

The chain links TRBV7-9 to TRBJ1-1, with D perhaps matching TRBD1 (6 bases). Between the trimmed V and J ends, which lost 5 bases and 4 bases, there was a span of 14 bases. The CDR3 sequence is 14 residues long. Per the germline V gene, CDR1 is SEHNR and CDR2 is FQNEAQ (reference sequence). The CDR3 sequence is CASSTPKGGTEAFF. The CDR3 region has the DNA TGTGCCAGCAGCACTCCAAAAGGGGGCACTGAAGCTTTCTTT.

V and J are TRBV24-1 and TRBJ2-3, with 7 bases fitting TRBD1. The V gene end was trimmed by 3 bases and the J gene end by 3 bases; junction bases not matched to a gene: 2. The germline gives CDR1 KGHDR, CDR2 SFDVKD. CDR3 length equals 14 residues. CDR3 DNA: TGTGCCACCAGTGATCGACAGGGAACAGATACGCAGTATTTT. Its translation: CATSDRQGTDTQYF.

The chain couples TRBV28 to TRBJ1-3; no reliable D call. Germline V CDR1 and CDR2: MDHEN, SYDVKM. Trimming left V 7 bases short and J 0 bases short, with 13 bases between. This CDR3 is 15 amino acids long. The chain's CDR3 is CASTPSGSSGNTIYF. The CDR3, as DNA: TGTGCCAGCACCCCATCGGGGAGCTCTGGAAACACCATATATTTT.

This rearrangement joins TRBV3-1 (or the pseudogene TRBV3-2) to TRBJ2-1; 7 bases match TRBD2. The junction had 11 bases not matched to a gene; V was cut back by 0 bases and J by 6 bases. The CDR3 contains 17 residues. The germline CDR1 and CDR2 sequences are LGHDT and YNNKEL (reference sequence). DNA for the CDR3: TGTGCCAGCAGCCAAGATGTAGGTGGGAGGGCCGGCAATGAGCAGTTCTTC. Translating it yields CASSQDVGGRAGNEQFF.

This chain joins TRBV3-1 (or the pseudogene TRBV3-2) and TRBJ1-2, with D hard to call. V shed 2 bases and J shed 10 bases, with 14 bases lying between them. CDR3 size: 13 residues. Germline assignment: CDR1 LGHDT and CDR2 YNNKEL (reference sequence). The CDR3 bases are TGTGCCAGCAGCCAAACTTTAACGGGTCCCTACACCTTC. It encodes CASSQTLTGPYTF.

The V gene is TRBV18, the J gene TRBJ1-3, with D tentatively TRBD1 (5 bases). Germline loops: CDR1 KGHSH, CDR2 LQKENI. CDR3 length: 15 amino acids. V was clipped by 2 bases and J by 2 bases, with 10 bases between them. As DNA, the CDR3 is TGTGCCAGCTCACCAACAGGCCTACCTGGAAACACCATATATTTT. Translation gives CASSPTGLPGNTIYF.

The chain is built from TRBV2 and TRBJ2-7; 9 nucleotides match TRBD2. The CDR3 totals 16 residues. Germline assignment: CDR1 SNHLY and CDR2 FYNNEI. V dropped 0 bases and J dropped 5; count of bases not matched to a gene: 8. The DNA for the CDR3 is TGTGCCAGCAGTGAAGCAGGGCTAGCGGGGATTAACGAGCAGTACTTC. Amino acid sequence: CASSEAGLAGINEQYF. The whole variable domain, filled in from reference TRBV2 and TRBJ2-7, reads EPEVTQTPSHQVTQMGQEVILRCVPISNHLYFYWYRQILGQKVEFLVSFYNNEISEKSEIFDDQFSVERPDGSNFTLKIRSTKLEDSAMYFCASSEAGLAGINEQYFGPGTRLTVT.

The rearrangement joins TRBV6-2 or TRBV6-3 to TRBJ2-3; D might be TRBD1 (6 bases). This CDR3 contains 15 residues. The germline V gene has CDR1 MNHEY and CDR2 SVGEGT. The ends were cut back, 0 bases at V and 6 bases at J, with 13 bases in the middle. The CDR3 region has the DNA TGTGCCAGCAGTTACTCCATACAGGGTTCGGATACGCAGTATTTT. It encodes CASSYSIQGSDTQYF.

Here the CDR3 DNA reads TGTGCCAGCAGCCAAGATCTTTTGAGCCGGGGGACCTTC. It is translated as CASSQDLLSRGTF. This chain links TRBV3-1 (or the pseudogene TRBV3-2) with TRBJ1-2; TRBD1 is a possible D gene (5 bases). Trimming removed 0 bases from V and 14 bases from J, with 16 bases in between. The germline gives CDR1 LGHDT, CDR2 YNNKEL (reference sequence). The CDR3 contains 13 residues.